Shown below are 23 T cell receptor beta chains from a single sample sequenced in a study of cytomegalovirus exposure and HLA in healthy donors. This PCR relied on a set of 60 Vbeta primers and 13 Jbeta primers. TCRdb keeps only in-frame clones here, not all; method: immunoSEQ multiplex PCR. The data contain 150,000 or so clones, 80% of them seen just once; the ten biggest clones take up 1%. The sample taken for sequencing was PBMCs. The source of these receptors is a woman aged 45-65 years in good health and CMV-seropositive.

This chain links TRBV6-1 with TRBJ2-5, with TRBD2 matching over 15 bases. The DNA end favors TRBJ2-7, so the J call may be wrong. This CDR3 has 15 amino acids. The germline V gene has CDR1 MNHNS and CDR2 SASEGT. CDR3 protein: CASSEGLAGGYEQYF. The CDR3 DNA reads TGTGCCAGCAGTGAGGGACTAGCGGGAGGTTACGAGCAGTACTTC.

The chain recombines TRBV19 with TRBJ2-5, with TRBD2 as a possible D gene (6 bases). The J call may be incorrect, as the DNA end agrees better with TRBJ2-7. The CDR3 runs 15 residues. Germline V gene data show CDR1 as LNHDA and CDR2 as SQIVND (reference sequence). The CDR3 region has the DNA TGTGCCAGTACCGTCTCGGGAGCCTACTCCTACGAGCAGTACTTC. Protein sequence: CASTVSGAYSYEQYF.

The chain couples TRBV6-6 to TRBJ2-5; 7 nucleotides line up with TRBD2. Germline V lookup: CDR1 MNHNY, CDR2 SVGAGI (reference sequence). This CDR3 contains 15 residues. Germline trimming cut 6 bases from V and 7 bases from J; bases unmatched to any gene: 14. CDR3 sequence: CASSPRSGKAGTQYF. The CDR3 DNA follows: TGTGCCAGCAGCCCTCGAAGCGGGAAGGCCGGGACCCAGTACTTC.

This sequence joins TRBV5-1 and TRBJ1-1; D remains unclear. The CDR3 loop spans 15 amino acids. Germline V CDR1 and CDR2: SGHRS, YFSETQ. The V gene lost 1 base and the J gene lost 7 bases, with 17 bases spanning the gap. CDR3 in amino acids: CASSLSSPETIEAFF. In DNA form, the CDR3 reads TGCGCCAGCAGCTTGAGCTCTCCAGAAACTATTGAAGCTTTCTTT.

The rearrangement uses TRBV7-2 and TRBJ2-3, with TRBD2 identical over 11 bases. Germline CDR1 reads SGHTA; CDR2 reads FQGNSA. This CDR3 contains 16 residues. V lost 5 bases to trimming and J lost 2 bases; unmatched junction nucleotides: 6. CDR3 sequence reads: CASSRPGLADTDTQYF. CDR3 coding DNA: TGTGCCAGCAGCCGACCGGGACTAGCGGACACAGATACGCAGTATTTT.

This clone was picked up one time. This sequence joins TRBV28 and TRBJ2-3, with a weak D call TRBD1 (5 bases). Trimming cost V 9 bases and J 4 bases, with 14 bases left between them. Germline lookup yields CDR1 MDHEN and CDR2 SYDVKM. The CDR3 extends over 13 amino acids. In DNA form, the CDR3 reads TGTGCCAGTCTGCAGGGTACAGCAGATACGCAGTATTTT. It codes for CASLQGTADTQYF. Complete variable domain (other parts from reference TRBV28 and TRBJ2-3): DVKVTQSSRYLVKRTGEKVFLECVQDMDHENMFWYRQDPGLGLRLIYFSYDVKMKEKGDIPEGYSVSREKKERFSLILESASTNQTSMYLCASLQGTADTQYFGPGTRLTVL.

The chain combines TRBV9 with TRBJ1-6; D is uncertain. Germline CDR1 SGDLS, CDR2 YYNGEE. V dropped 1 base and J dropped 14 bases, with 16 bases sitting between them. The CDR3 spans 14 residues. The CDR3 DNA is TGTGCCAGCAGCGTATCCGGGGAAGTCTCGACCCTCCACTTT. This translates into CASSVSGEVSTLHF.

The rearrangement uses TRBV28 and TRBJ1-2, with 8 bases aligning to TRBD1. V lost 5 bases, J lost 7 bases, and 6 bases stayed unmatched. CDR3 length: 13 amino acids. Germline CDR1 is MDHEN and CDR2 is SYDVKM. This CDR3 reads CASSPQGAGGYTF. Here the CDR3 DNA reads TGTGCCAGCAGTCCTCAGGGGGCAGGTGGCTACACCTTC.

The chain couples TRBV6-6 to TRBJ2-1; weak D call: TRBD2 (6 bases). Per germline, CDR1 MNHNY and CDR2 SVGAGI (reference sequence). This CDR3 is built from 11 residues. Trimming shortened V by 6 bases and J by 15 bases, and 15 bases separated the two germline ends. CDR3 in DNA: TGTGCCAGCAGCTCCAGGGACGGGGGGTTCTTC. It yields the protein CASSSRDGGFF.

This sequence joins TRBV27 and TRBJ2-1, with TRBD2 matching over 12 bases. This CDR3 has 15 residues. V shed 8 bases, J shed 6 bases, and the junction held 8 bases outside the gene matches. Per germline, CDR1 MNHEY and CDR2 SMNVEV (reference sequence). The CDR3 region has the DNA TGTGCCAGCCGACGACTAGCGGGGGCCCTCAATGAGCAGTTCTTC. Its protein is CASRRLAGALNEQFF.

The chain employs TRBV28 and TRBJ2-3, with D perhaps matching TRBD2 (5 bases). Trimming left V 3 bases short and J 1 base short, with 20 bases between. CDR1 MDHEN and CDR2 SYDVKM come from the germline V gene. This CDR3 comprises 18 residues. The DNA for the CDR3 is TGTGCCAGCAGTTTTTTTTCCGTGAGGGAAAGGGGCACAGATACGCAGTATTTT. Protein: CASSFFSVRERGTDTQYF.

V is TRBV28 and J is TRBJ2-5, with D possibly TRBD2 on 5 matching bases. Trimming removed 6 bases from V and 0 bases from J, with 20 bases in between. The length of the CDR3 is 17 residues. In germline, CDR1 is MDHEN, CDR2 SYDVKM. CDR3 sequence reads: CASSPRARLLYQETQYF. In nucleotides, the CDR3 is TGTGCCAGCAGCCCGAGGGCGCGGCTGTTGTACCAAGAGACCCAGTACTTC.

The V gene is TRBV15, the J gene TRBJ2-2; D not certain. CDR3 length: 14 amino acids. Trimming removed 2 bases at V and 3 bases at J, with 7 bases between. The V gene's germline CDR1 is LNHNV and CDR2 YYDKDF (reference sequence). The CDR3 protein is CATSRPGHTGELFF. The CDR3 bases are TGTGCCACCAGCAGACCTGGCCACACCGGGGAGCTGTTTTTT.

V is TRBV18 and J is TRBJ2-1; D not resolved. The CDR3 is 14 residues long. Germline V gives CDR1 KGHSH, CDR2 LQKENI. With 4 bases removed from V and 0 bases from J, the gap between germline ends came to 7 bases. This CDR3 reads CASSLSVSYNEQFF. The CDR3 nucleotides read TGTGCCAGCTCACTGAGCGTCTCCTACAATGAGCAGTTCTTC.

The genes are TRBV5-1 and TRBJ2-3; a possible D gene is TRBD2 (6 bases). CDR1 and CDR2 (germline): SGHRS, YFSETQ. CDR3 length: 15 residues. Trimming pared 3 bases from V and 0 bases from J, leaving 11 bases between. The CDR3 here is CASSSGTHSTDTQYF. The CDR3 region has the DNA TGCGCCAGCAGCTCAGGGACTCATAGCACAGATACGCAGTATTTT.

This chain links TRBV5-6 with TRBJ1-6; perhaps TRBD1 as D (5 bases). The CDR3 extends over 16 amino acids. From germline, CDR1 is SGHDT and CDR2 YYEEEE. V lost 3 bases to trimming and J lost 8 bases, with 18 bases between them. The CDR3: CASSSGGRVLDSPLHF. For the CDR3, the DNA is TGTGCCAGCAGCTCGGGGGGTAGAGTTTTGGATTCACCCCTCCACTTT.

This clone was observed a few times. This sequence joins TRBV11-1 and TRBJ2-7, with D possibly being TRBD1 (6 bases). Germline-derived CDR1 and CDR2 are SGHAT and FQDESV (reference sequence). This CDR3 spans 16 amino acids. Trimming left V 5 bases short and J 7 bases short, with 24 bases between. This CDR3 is CASSATTAQGQGEQYF. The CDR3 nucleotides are TGTGCCAGCAGCGCAACGACGGCACAGGGCCAAGGGGAGCAGTACTTC.

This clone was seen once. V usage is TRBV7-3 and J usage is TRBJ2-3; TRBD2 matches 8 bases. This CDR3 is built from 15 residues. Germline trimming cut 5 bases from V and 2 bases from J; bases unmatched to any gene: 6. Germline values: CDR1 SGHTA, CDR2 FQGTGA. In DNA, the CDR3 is TGTGCCAGCAGCAGTAGCGGGGTAACCACAGATACGCAGTATTTT. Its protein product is CASSSSGVTTDTQYF.

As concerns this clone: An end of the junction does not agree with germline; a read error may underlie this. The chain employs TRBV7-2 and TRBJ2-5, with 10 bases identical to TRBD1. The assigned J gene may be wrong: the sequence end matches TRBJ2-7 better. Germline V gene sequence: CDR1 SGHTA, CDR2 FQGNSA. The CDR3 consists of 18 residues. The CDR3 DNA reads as TGTGCCAGCAGATTAGACGGGACAGGGGTCCCTCAAGGGTACGAGCAGTACTTC. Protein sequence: CASRLDGTGVPQGYEQYF.

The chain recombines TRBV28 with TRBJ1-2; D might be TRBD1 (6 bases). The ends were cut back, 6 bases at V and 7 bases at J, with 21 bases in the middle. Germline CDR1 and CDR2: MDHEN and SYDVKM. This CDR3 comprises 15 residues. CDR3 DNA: TGTGCCAGCAGCCCCCCCAGCACAGGGTATCGTGGCTACACCTTC. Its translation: CASSPPSTGYRGYTF.

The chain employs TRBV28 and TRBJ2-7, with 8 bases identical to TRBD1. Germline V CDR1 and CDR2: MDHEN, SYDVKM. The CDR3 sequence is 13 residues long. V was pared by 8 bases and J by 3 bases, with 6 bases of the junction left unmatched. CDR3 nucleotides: TGTGCCAGCGGAGGGACAGGCGTCTACGAGCAGTACTTC. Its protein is CASGGTGVYEQYF.

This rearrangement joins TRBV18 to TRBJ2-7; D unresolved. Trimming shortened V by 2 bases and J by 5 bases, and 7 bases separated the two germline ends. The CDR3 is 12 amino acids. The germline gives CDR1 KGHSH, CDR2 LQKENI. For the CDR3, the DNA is TGTGCCAGCTCACCATCAGTTGACGAGCAGTACTTC. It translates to CASSPSVDEQYF.

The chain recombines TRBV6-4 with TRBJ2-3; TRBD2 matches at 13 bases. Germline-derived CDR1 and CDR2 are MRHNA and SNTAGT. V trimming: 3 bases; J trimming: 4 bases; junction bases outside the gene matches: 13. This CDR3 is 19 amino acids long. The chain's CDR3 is CASSEGTSGELKGPDTQYF. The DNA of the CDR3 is TGTGCCAGCAGTGAAGGGACTAGCGGGGAGCTTAAGGGCCCAGATACGCAGTATTTT.